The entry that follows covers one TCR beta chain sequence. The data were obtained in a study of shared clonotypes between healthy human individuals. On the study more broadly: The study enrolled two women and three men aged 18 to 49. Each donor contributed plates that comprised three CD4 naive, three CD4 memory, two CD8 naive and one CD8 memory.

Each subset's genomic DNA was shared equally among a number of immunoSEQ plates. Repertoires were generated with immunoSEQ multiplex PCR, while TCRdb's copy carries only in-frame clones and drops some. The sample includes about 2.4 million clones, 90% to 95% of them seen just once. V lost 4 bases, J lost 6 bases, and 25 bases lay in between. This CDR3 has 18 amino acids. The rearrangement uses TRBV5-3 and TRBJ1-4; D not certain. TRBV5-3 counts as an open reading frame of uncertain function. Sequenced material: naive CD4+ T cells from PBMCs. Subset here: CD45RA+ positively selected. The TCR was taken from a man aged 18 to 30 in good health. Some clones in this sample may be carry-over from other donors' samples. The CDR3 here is CARSHKGQPASSYEKLFF. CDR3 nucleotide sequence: TGTGCCAGAAGCCATAAAGGCCAGCCGGCGTCTTCGTATGAAAAACTGTTTTTT.